The 18 T cell receptor beta chains below come from one sample, sequenced in a study of low-dose radiotherapy and immunotherapy resistance in tumors. Indicated time point: before trial treatment. Both TCRalpha and TCRbeta chains were reverse transcribed with V-gene-specific primers. TCRs underwent 20 PCR cycles of amplification with a constant-region primer and V-primer adapter. TCRdb used MiXCR to reprocess the reads, holding one entry per CDR3 protein. The table records tens of thousands of distinct CDR3 sequences, 9.4% of them present only once. Material: PBMCs, obtained before treatment. These receptors were obtained from a male donor with prostate cancer.

This clonotype occurred many times. The V call is TRBV19, the J call TRBJ1-5, with 10 bases aligning to TRBD1. The CDR3 has 15 residues. The germline V gene encodes CDR1 LNHDA and CDR2 SQIVND (reference sequence). V trimming: 3 bases; J trimming: 5 bases; junction bases outside the gene matches: 4. CDR3 sequence: CASSIAGQGYQPQHF. CDR3 nucleotides: TGTGCCAGTAGTATCGCGGGACAGGGGTATCAGCCCCAGCATTTT.

This clonotype came up many times. J is TRBJ2-1 and V is TRBV28; tentatively, D is TRBD1 (5 bases). Trimming pared 5 bases from V and 6 bases from J, leaving 17 bases between. This CDR3 comprises 15 residues. Germline CDR1 MDHEN, CDR2 SYDVKM. The CDR3 reads CASSANAGLVNEQFF. The CDR3 nucleotides are TGTGCCAGCAGTGCAAACGCAGGGCTTGTCAATGAGCAGTTCTTC.

The table lists this clonotype with a few counts. This chain uses TRBV6-6 with TRBJ2-1, with D possibly TRBD2 on 5 matching bases. In germline, CDR1 is MNHNY, CDR2 SVGAGI (reference sequence). The CDR3 has 15 residues. V lost 7 bases and J lost 6, with 19 bases in between. In DNA, the CDR3 is TGTGCCAGCACAAAGCCGAGCGGACCTCCCAATGAGCAGTTCTTC. Residues: CASTKPSGPPNEQFF.

In its sample, this clonotype was seen many times. The rearrangement joins TRBV28 to TRBJ2-6; D unresolved. Germline CDR1 and CDR2: MDHEN and SYDVKM. Trimming removed 10 bases from V and 2 bases from J, with 6 bases in between. This CDR3 has 12 residues. The CDR3 here is CATQPGANVLTF. The DNA of the CDR3 is TGTGCCACCCAACCTGGGGCCAACGTCCTGACTTTC.

As for this clonotype: A read error is the likely source, as a far larger clone sits one nucleotide away. The chain carries TRBV28 and TRBJ2-1; 9 positions match TRBD1. The J segment lost 10 bases and the V segment lost 7 bases, leaving 14 bases of the junction unmatched. Germline V gene lookup returns CDR1 MDHEN and CDR2 SYDVKM. The CDR3 consists of 15 residues. The CDR3 protein is CASTSGTGFSYEQFF. In DNA, the CDR3 is TGTGCCAGCACCTCCGGGACAGGGTTTTCCTACGAGCAGTTCTTC.

The table lists this clonotype with many counts. This rearrangement joins TRBV7-7 to TRBJ2-2; 9 nucleotides match TRBD1. J gave up 4 bases and V 5 bases, and 11 bases lay outside the gene matches. The CDR3 contains 17 residues. In germline, CDR1 is SSHAT, CDR2 FNYEAQ (reference sequence). The CDR3 protein is CASSGARDRDFTGELFF. DNA of the CDR3: TGTGCCAGCAGCGGGGCCCGGGACAGGGATTTCACCGGGGAGCTGTTTTTT.

This clonotype was seen many times. V usage is TRBV2 and J usage is TRBJ2-3; no reliable D call. The length of the CDR3 is 12 residues. The germline V gene has CDR1 SNHLY and CDR2 FYNNEI. V gave up 6 bases and J gave up 5 bases, with 9 bases separating them. The CDR3 sequence: CASRADGDTQYF. CDR3 coding DNA: TGTGCCAGCAGGGCCGACGGAGATACGCAGTATTTT.

This clonotype was found many times. The chain has TRBV11-2 and TRBJ2-2, with D maybe TRBD2 (6 bases). This CDR3 region has 16 residues. Between the trimmed V and J ends, which lost 1 base and 3 bases, there was a span of 12 bases. The germline V gene encodes CDR1 SGHAT and CDR2 FQNNGV. The CDR3 protein is CASSLGGIGHTGELFF. CDR3 coding DNA: TGTGCCAGCAGCTTAGGCGGGATAGGCCACACCGGGGAGCTGTTTTTT.

The table lists this clonotype with many counts. The J gene is TRBJ1-1, the V gene TRBV28, with a possible D match to TRBD1 (5 bases). The CDR3 runs to 13 residues. The ends were cut back, 7 bases at V and 6 bases at J, with 15 bases in the middle. Germline CDR1 reads MDHEN; CDR2 reads SYDVKM. CDR3 residues: CASKAGLWAEAFF. CDR3 coding DNA: TGTGCCAGCAAGGCAGGGCTGTGGGCTGAAGCTTTCTTT.

On this clonotype: This likely stems from a read error, as it lies one base from a far larger clone. J is TRBJ2-7 and V is TRBV6-1, with no clear D. This CDR3 has 17 residues. Germline V lookup: CDR1 MNHNS, CDR2 SASEGT. The V and J ends lost 5 bases and 0 bases respectively, with 20 bases between them. In nucleotides, the CDR3 is TGTGCCAGCAGTCACTCGAGCCCCAGTCCGGGCTCCTACGAGCAGTACTTC. Its translation is CASSHSSPSPGSYEQYF.

This clonotype was counted many times. The chain employs TRBV7-9 and TRBJ1-5; weak D call: TRBD1 (5 bases). The ends were cut back, 5 bases at V and 4 bases at J, with 21 bases in the middle. CDR3 length equals 17 residues. Germline assignment: CDR1 SEHNR and CDR2 FQNEAQ (reference sequence). CDR3: CASSQGWGFDSNQPQHF. CDR3 in DNA: TGTGCCAGCAGCCAGGGTTGGGGGTTTGACTCGAATCAGCCCCAGCATTTT.

This clonotype came up many times. In DNA, the CDR3 is TGTGCCACTTCCCAAGGTCCCGGGGAGCTGTTTTTT. This encodes CATSQGPGELFF. The genes are TRBV24-1 and TRBJ2-2; D not certain. The CDR3 sequence is 12 residues long. Germline V gene sequence: CDR1 KGHDR, CDR2 SFDVKD. V was shortened by 10 bases and J by 6 bases, with 11 bases between the two germline ends.

This clonotype was seen at least ten times. The V and J genes are TRBV6-5 and TRBJ2-7; no firm D call. The CDR3 totals 14 residues. V dropped 2 bases and J dropped 3 bases, with 11 bases sitting between them. In germline, CDR1 is MNHEY, CDR2 SVGAGI. The CDR3 nucleotides are TGTGCCAGCAGTTACCGTCTAGATGGCTACGAGCAGTACTTC. It encodes CASSYRLDGYEQYF.

Many counts were recorded for this clonotype. This chain links TRBV20-1 with TRBJ2-7, with 7 bases matching TRBD1. The CDR3 totals 13 residues. Trimming cost V 6 bases and J 2 bases; bases outside gene matches: 7. Germline-derived CDR1 and CDR2 are DFQATT and SNEGSKA (reference sequence). The CDR3: CSATTGLPYEQYF. For the CDR3, the DNA is TGCAGTGCGACGACAGGGCTCCCCTACGAGCAGTACTTC.

This clonotype was seen many times. J is TRBJ2-2 and V is TRBV2; D call uncertain. The CDR3 covers 15 residues. V dropped 3 bases and J dropped 4 bases, with 12 bases sitting between them. CDR1 and CDR2 from the germline V gene are SNHLY and FYNNEI. The CDR3 loop is CASSEKASSTGELFF. As DNA, the CDR3 is TGTGCCAGCAGTGAGAAGGCTAGTTCCACCGGGGAGCTGTTTTTT.

Regarding this clonotype: With a far larger clone one base away, a read error is the likely cause. Given the absence of the conserved phenylalanine or tryptophan at the CDR3 end, a read error is likely. The rearrangement uses TRBV6-8 and TRBJ2-3, with D perhaps being TRBD1 or TRBD2 (7 bases each). CDR1 is MNHGY, CDR2 SAAAGT, per germline. The CDR3 sequence is 16 residues long. Trimming left V 6 bases short and J 1 base short, with 17 bases between. DNA for the CDR3: TGTGCCAGCAGCGGGACCAGGGGGGGAGGCACAGATACGCAGTATTTA. Residues: CASSGTRGGGTDTQYL.

This clonotype has at least ten counts. The chain carries TRBV18 and TRBJ2-3; tentatively, D is TRBD2 (5 bases). Germline CDR1 KGHSH, CDR2 LQKENI. Trimming shortened V by 3 bases and J by 5 bases, and 18 bases separated the two germline ends. This CDR3 has 16 residues. DNA of the CDR3: TGTGCCAGCTCACCTAGGCGGTCAGAGAGGGAAGATACGCAGTATTTT. Translation: CASSPRRSEREDTQYF.

This clonotype was seen repeatedly, ten times or more. The V gene is TRBV19, the J gene TRBJ1-2, with TRBD1 identical over 9 bases. The CDR3 covers 14 residues. The trim removed 9 bases at V and 5 bases at J, leaving 10 bases unmatched. Germline V gives CDR1 LNHDA, CDR2 SQIVND (reference sequence). The CDR3 DNA is TGTGCCAGCTTACCGGGACAGGGACGATATGGCTACACCTTC. Translating it yields CASLPGQGRYGYTF.